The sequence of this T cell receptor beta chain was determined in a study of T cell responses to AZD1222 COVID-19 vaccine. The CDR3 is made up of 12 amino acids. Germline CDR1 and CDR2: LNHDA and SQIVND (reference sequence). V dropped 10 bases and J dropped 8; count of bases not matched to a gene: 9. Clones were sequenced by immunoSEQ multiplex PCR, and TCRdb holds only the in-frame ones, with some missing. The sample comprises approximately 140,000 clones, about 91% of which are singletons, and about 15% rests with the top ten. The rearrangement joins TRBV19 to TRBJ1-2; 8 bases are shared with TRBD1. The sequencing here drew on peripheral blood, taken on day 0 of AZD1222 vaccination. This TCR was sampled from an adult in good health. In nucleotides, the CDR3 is TGTGCCACTACCCGGGACAGGCGGGGCTACACCTTC. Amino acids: CATTRDRRGYTF.